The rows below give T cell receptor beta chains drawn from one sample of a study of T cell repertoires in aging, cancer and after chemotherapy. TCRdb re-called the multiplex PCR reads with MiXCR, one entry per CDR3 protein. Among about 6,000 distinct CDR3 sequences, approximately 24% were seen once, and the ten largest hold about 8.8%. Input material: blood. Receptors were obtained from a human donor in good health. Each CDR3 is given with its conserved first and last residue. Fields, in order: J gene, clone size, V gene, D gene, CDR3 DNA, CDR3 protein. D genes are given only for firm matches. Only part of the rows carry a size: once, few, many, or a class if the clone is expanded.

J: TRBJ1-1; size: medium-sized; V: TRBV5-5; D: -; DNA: TGTGCCAGCAGCCTGGGGACCAATGAAGCTTTCTTT; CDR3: CASSLGTNEAFF
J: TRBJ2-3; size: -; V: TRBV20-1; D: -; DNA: TGCAGCAAGGGCCCCACAGATACGCAGTATTTT; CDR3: CSKGPTDTQYF
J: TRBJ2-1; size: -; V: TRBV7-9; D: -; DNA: TGTGCCAGCAGCTTAGCGGGGTCCTACAATGAGCAGTTCTTC; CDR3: CASSLAGSYNEQFF
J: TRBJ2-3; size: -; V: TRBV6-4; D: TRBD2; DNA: TGTGCCAGCAGAGGGACTAGCGGGGCAGATACGCAGTATTTT; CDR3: CASRGTSGADTQYF
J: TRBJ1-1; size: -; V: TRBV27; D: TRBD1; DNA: TGTGCCAGCAGTGAACGTCAGGGGGTATACACTGAAGCTTTCTTT; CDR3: CASSERQGVYTEAFF
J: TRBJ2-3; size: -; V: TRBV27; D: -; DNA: TGTGCCAGCAGTCGGAGGCCACGCGGAGATACGCAGTATTTT; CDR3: CASSRRPRGDTQYF
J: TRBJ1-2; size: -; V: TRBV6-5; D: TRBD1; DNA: TGTGCCAGCAGTACACCGGGACAGCTCTATGGCTACACCTTC; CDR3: CASSTPGQLYGYTF
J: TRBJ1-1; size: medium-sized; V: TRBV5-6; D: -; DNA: TGTGCCAGCAGCTTCGTAGGGACTGAAGCTTTCTTT; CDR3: CASSFVGTEAFF
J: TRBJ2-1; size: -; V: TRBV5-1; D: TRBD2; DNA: TGCGCCAGCAGCTCGGGACTAGGGGAGAGGGTAGGATATGAGCAGTTCTTC; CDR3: CASSSGLGERVGYEQFF
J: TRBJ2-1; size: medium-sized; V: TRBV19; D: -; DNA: TGTGCCAGTAGTCAGGGGCGTACTATCTCTGGGTTGGATGAGCAGTTCTTC; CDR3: CASSQGRTISGLDEQFF
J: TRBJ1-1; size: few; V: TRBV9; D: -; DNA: TGTGCCAGCAGCGTAGGTGGGAGGGGAACTGAAGCTTTCTTT; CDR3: CASSVGGRGTEAFF
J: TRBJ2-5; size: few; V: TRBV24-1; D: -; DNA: TGTGCCACCAGCGCTGGCGGGCGGGAGACCCAGTACTTC; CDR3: CATSAGGRETQYF
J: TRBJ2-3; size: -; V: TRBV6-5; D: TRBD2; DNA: TGTGCCAGCAGGTTAGCGGGAGAGGCAGATACGCAGTATTTT; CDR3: CASRLAGEADTQYF
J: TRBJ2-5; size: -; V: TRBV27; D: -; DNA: TGTGCCAGCAGTCCTTCGAACGGTGAGACCCAGTACTTC; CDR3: CASSPSNGETQYF
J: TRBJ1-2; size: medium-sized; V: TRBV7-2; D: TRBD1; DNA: TGTGCCAGCAGCCCAGGGGGGGGTGGCTACACCTTC; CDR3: CASSPGGGGYTF
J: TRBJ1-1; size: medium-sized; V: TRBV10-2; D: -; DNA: TGCGCCAGCAGTGAGTCGACACCGGGGGGGAACACTGAAGCTTTCTTT; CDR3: CASSESTPGGNTEAFF
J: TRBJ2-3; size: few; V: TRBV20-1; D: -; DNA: TGCAGTGCTAGAGACTCTAGCATAATAACGGATACGCAGTATTTT; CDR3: CSARDSSIITDTQYF
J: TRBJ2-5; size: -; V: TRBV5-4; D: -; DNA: TGTGCCAGCAGCTTGTTTGGGCACGGGGAGACCCAGTACTTC; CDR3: CASSLFGHGETQYF
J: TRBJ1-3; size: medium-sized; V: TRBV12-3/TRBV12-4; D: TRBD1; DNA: TGTGCCAGCAGTCCGGACAGGGCTGGAAACACCATATATTTT; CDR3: CASSPDRAGNTIYF